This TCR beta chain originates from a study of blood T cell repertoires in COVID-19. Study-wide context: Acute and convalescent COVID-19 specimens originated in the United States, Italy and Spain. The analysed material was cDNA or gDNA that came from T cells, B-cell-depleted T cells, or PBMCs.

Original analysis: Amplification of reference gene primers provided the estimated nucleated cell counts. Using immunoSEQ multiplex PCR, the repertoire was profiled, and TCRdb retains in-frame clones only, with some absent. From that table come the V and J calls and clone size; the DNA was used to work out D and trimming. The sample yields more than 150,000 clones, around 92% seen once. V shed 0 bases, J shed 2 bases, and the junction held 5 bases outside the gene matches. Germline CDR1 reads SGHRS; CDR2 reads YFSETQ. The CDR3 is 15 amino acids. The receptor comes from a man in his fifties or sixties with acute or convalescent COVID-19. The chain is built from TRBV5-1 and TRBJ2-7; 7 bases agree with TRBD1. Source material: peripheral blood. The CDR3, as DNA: TGCGCCAGCAGCTTGGTAGGGGGCCGAGCCTACGAGCAGTACTTC. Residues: CASSLVGGRAYEQYF.